This TCR beta chain was captured in a study of T cells expressing NK-cell markers. TCRdb derives one entry per CDR3 protein from the 5' RACE reads, leaving out DNA. Reported are about 150,000 distinct CDR3 sequences; the ten largest clones contain roughly 35%. This CDR3 has 13 amino acids. Germline V CDR1 and CDR2: KGHDR, SFDVKD. The specimen sequenced was blood T cells: a sorted CD56 or NKG2C T cell subset, CD4+ or CD8+ T cells, or bulk PBMC T cells (not recorded which). This chain connects TRBV24-1 to TRBJ2-1; there is no DNA to check the TCRdb D call of TRBD1. The TCR was taken from a woman in her fifties or sixties in good health. The CDR3 reads CATSQGRYNEQFF.